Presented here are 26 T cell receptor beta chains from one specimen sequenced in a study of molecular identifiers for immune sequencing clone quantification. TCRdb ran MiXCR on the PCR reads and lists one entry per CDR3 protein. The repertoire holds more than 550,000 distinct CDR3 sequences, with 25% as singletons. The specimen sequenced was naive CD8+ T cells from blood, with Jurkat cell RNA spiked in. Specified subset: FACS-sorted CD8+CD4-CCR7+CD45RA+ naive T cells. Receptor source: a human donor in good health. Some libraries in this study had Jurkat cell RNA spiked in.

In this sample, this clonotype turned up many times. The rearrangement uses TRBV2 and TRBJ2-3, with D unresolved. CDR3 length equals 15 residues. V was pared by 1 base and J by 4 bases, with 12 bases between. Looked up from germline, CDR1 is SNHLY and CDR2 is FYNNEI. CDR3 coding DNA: TGTGCCAGCAGTGAAGTTCGGACCCAGGCAGATACGCAGTATTTT. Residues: CASSEVRTQADTQYF.

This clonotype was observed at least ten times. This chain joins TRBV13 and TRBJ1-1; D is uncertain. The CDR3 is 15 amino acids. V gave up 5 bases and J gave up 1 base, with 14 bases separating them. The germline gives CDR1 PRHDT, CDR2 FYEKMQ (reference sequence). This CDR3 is CASSSLIAANTEAFF. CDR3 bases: TGTGCCAGCAGCAGCCTAATTGCCGCGAACACTGAAGCTTTCTTT.

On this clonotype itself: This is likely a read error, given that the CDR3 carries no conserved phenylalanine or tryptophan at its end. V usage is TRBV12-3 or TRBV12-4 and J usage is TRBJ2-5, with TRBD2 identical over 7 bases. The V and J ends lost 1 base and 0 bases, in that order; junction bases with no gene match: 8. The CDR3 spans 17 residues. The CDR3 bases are TGTGCCAGCAGTTTAGAAGCGGGACGGGAATACCAAGAGACCCAGTACTCC. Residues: CASSLEAGREYQETQYS.

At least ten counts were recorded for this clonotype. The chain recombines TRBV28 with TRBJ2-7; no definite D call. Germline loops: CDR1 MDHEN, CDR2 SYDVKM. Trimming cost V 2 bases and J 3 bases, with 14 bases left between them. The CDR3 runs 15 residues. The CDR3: CASSLDPGENYEQYF. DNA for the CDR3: TGTGCCAGCAGTTTAGACCCCGGTGAGAACTACGAGCAGTACTTC.

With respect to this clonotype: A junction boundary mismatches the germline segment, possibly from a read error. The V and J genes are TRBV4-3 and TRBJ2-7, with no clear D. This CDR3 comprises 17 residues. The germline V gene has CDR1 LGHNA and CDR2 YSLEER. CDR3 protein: CASSQDGVGSTAYQQYF. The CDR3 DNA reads TGCGCCAGCAGCCAAGATGGTGTCGGATCAACAGCCTACCAGCAGTACTTC.

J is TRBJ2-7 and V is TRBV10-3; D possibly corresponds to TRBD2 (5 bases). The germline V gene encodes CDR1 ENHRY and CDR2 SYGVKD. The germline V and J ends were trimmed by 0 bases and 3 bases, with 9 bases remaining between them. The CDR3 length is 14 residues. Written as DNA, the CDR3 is TGTGCCATCAGTGAGTCCGGGGATGGCTACGAGCAGTACTTC. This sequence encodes CAISESGDGYEQYF.

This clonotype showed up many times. This CDR3 is CSATYEQYF. The CDR3, as DNA: TGCAGTGCTACCTACGAGCAGTACTTC. The chain employs TRBV20-1 and TRBJ2-7; the D is unclear. The CDR3 spans 9 residues. The germline V and J ends were trimmed by 4 bases and 2 bases, with 0 bases remaining between them. Germline V gene data show CDR1 as DFQATT and CDR2 as SNEGSKA (reference sequence).

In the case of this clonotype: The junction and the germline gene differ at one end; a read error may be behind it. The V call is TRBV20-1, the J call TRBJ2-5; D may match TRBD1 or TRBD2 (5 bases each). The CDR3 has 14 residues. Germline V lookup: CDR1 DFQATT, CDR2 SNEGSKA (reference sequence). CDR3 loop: CSARSARGQEPQYF. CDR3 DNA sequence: TGCAGTGCTAGATCCGCCCGGGGCCAAGAGCCCCAGTACTTC.

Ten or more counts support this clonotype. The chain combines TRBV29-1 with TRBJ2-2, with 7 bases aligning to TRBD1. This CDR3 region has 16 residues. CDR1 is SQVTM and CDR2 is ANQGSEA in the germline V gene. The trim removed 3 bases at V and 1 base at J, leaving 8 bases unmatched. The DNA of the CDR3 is TGCAGCGTTGAGTTAAAAAGGACAGGGAACACCGGGGAGCTGTTTTTT. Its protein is CSVELKRTGNTGELFF.

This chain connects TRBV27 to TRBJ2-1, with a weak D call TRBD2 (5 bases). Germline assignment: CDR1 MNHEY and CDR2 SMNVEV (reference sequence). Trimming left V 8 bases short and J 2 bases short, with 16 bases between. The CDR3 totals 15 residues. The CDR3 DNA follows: TGTGCCAGCGCCCCACTAGTCTCGGCCTACAATGAGCAGTTCTTC. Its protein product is CASAPLVSAYNEQFF.

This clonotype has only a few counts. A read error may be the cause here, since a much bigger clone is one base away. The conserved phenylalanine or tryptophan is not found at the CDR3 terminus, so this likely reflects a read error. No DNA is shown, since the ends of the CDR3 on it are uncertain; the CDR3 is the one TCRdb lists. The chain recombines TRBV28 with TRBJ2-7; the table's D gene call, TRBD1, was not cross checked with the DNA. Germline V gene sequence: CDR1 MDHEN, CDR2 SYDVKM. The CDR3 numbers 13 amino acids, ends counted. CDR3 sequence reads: CASSFPGGAPQYL.

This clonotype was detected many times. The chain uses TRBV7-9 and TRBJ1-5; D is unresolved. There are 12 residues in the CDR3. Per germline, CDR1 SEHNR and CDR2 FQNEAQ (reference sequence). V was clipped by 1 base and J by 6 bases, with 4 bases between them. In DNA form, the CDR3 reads TGTGCCAGCAGCTTAGGGGTTCAGCCCCAGCATTTT. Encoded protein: CASSLGVQPQHF.

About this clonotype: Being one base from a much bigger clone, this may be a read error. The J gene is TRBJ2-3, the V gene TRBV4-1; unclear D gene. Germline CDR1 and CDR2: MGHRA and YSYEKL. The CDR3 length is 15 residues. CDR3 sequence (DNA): TGCGCCGGCAGCCAAGAAAAGAGGATCACAGATACGCAGTATTTT. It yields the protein CAGSQEKRITDTQYF.

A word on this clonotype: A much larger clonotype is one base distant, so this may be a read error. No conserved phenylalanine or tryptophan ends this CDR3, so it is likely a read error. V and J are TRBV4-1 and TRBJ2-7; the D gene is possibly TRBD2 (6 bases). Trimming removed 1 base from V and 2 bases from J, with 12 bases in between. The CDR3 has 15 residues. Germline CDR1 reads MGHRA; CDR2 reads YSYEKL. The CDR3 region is CASSQVPGLAYEQYS. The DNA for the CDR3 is TGCGCCAGCAGCCAAGTTCCGGGACTTGCCTACGAGCAGTACTCC.

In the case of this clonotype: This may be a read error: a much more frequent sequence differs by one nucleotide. The CDR3 region has the DNA TGTGCCTGCGGCCGCCTAGAGGCTGAAGCTTTCTTT. It is translated as CACGRLEAEAFF. J is TRBJ1-1 and V is TRBV27; D call uncertain. The CDR3 extends over 12 amino acids. The germline CDR1 and CDR2 sequences are MNHEY and SMNVEV (reference sequence). Trimming pared 11 bases from V and 6 bases from J, leaving 16 bases between.

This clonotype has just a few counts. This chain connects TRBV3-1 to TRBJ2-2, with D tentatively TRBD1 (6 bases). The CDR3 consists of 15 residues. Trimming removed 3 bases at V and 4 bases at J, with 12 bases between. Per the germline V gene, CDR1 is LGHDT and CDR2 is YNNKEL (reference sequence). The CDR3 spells CASSQGARSTGELFF. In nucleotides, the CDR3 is TGTGCCAGCAGCCAGGGGGCGCGCAGCACCGGGGAGCTGTTTTTT.

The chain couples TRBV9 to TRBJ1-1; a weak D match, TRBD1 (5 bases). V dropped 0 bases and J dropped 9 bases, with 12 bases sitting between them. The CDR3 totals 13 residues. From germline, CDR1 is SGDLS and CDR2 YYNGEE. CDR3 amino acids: CASSVGNQGQAFF. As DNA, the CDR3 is TGTGCCAGCAGCGTAGGAAATCAGGGACAAGCTTTCTTT.

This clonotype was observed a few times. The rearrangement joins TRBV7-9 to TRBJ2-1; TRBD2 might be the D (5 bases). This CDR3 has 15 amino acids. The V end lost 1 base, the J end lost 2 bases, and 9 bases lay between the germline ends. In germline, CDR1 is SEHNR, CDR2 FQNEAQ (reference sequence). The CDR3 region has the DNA TGTGCCAGCAGCTTAGTTCCCGGGACCTACAATGAGCAGTTCTTC. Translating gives CASSLVPGTYNEQFF. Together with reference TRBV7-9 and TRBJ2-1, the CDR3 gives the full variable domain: DTGVSQNPRHKITKRGQNVTFRCDPISEHNRLYWYRQTLGQGPEFLTYFQNEAQLEKSRLLSDRFSAERPKGSFSTLEIQRTEQGDSAMYLCASSLVPGTYNEQFFGPGTRLTVL.

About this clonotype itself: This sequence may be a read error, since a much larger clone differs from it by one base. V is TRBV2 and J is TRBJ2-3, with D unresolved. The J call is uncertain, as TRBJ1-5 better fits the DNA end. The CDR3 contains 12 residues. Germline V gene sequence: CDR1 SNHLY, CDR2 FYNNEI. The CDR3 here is CARRDVTDTQHF. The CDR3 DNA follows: TGTGCCAGAAGAGACGTCACAGATACGCAGCATTTT.

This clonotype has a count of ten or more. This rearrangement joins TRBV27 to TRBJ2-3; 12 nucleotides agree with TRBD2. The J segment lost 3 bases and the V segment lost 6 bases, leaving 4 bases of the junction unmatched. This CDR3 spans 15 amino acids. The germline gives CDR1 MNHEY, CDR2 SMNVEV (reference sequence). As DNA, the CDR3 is TGTGCCAGCAGCCTACTAGCGGGAGGAACAGATACGCAGTATTTT. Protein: CASSLLAGGTDTQYF.

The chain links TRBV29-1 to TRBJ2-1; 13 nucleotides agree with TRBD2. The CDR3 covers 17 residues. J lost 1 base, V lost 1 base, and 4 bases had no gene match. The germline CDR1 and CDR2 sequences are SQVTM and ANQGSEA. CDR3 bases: TGCAGCGTTGAAGGACTAGCGGGGGGCCAATCCTACAATGAGCAGTTCTTC. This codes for CSVEGLAGGQSYNEQFF.

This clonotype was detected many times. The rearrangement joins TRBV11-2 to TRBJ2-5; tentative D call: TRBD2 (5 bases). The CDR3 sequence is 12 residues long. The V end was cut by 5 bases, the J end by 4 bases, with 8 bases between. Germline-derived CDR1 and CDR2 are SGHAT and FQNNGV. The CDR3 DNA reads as TGTGCCAGCAGCCGGACTGGAGAGACCCAGTACTTC. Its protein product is CASSRTGETQYF.

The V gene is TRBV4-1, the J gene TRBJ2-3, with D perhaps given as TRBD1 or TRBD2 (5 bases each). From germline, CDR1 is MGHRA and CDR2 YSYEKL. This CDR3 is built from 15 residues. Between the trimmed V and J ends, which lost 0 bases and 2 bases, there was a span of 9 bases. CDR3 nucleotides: TGCGCCAGCAGCCAAGAGGGGACGTACACAGATACGCAGTATTTT. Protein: CASSQEGTYTDTQYF.

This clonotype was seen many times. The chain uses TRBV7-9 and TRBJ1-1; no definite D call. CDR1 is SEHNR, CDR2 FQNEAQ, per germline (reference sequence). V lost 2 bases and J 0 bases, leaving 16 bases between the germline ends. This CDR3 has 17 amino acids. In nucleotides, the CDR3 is TGTGCCAGCAGCTTAAACCCGTCCGTACCAATGAACACTGAAGCTTTCTTT. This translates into CASSLNPSVPMNTEAFF.

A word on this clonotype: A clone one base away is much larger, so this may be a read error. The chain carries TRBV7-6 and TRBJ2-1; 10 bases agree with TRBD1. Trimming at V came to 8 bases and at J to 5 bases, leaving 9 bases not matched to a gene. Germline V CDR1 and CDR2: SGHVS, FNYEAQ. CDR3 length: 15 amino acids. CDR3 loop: CASGSRDRGNNEQFF. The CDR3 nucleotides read TGTGCCAGCGGCTCCCGGGACAGGGGAAACAATGAGCAGTTCTTC.

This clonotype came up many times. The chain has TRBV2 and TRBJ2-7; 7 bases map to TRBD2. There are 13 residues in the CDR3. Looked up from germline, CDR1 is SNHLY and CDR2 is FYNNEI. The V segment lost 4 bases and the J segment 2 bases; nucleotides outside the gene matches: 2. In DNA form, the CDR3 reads TGTGCCAGCAGTGGCGGGACTACCTACGAGCAGTACTTC. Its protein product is CASSGGTTYEQYF.